These T cell receptor beta chains were read from a single sample in a study of T cells in Graves' hyperthyroidism and ophthalmopathy. TCRdb re-analysed the multiplex PCR reads in MiXCR, keeping a single row per CDR3 protein. The sample holds about 700,000 distinct CDR3 sequences, roughly 15% seen once. The sample taken for sequencing was blood. The receptors originated from a woman aged 18-29 years with Graves' hyperthyroidism. The CDR3 runs from the conserved cysteine through the conserved F or W. The order of the fields is D gene, clone size, J gene, V gene, CDR3 DNA, CDR3 protein. The D gene is left open where the match is weak. Clone size appears in some rows only: once, few, many, or a class for an expanded clone.

>.|many|TRBJ2-7|TRBV28
TGTGCCAGCAGCTTGCAGCAGGGACGCGAGCAGTACTTC
CASSLQQGREQYF
>.|.|TRBJ2-7|TRBV10-1
TGCGCCAGCAGTGAGTCTGGGCGGACGGGACGGCAGTACTTC
CASSESGRTGRQYF
>.|.|TRBJ2-1|TRBV27
TGTGCCAGCAGTTTTTCTGGGGGCGTGGATGAGCAGTTCTTC
CASSFSGGVDEQFF
>.|.|TRBJ2-3|TRBV3-1
TGTGCCAGCAGCCGTCAATCTACGACAAATACGCAGTATTTT
CASSRQSTTNTQYF
>TRBD2|.|TRBJ2-1|TRBV4-1
TGCGCCAGCAGCCAAGGGTTAGCGGGAGGTAGGGATGAGCAGTTCTTC
CASSQGLAGGRDEQFF
>.|many|TRBJ1-2|TRBV28
TGTGCCAGCAGTTTAGCGGACAGCGGCAACTATGGCTACACCTTC
CASSLADSGNYGYTF
>.|.|TRBJ2-6|TRBV29-1
TGCAGCGTGGAAACAGGGACCGGGGCCAACGTCCTGACTTTC
CSVETGTGANVLTF
>.|many|TRBJ2-4|TRBV28
TGTGCCAGCAAACCCTATGCGGGATTTCGGTCCAAAAACATTCAGTACTTC
CASKPYAGFRSKNIQYF
>TRBD2|once|TRBJ2-1|TRBV4-3
TGCGCCAGCAGTACGGGACTAGCGGGACCTCGCTCCTACAATGAGCAGTTCTTC
CASSTGLAGPRSYNEQFF
>TRBD2|few|TRBJ2-7|TRBV29-1
TGCAGCGTGCGGGCGGGAGACTCCTACGAGCAGTACTTC
CSVRAGDSYEQYF
>.|many|TRBJ2-1|TRBV20-1
TGCAGTGGATTAGGAGGATACAATGAGCAGTTCTTC
CSGLGGYNEQFF
>.|.|TRBJ1-3|TRBV7-9
TGTGCCAGCAGCTTCCGACAGCATACCTCTGGAAACACCATATATTTT
CASSFRQHTSGNTIYF
>TRBD1|many|TRBJ1-2|TRBV12-3/TRBV12-4
TGTGCCAGCAGTGGACAGGGGAACTATGGCTACACCTTC
CASSGQGNYGYTF
>.|.|TRBJ2-1|TRBV9
TGTGCCAGCAGCGTAGCCTCCGCCTACAATGAGCAGTTCTTC
CASSVASAYNEQFF
>.|.|TRBJ1-5|TRBV5-5
TGTGCCAGCAGCCCGGTGGCTGGGTACAATCAGCCCCAGCATTTT
CASSPVAGYNQPQHF
>TRBD2|few|TRBJ2-2|TRBV4-1
TGCGCCAGCAGCCAAGATGCGGCGGGAGGATGGGCCGGGGAGCTGTTTTTT
CASSQDAAGGWAGELFF
>TRBD1|many|TRBJ2-1|TRBV13
TGTGCCAGCAGCTCCTACAGGGGAGATGAGCAGTTCTTC
CASSSYRGDEQFF